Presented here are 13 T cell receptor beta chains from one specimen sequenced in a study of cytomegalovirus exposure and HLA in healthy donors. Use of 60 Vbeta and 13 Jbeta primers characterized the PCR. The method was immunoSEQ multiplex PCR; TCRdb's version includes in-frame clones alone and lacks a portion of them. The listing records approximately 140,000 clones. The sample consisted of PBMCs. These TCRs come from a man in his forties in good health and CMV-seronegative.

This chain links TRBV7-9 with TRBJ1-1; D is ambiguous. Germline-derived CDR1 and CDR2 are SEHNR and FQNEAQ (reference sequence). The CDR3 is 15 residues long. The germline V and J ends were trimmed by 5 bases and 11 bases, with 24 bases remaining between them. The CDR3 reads CASSPHLTQEAWAFF. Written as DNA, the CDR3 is TGTGCCAGCAGCCCTCACCTTACTCAGGAGGCATGGGCTTTCTTT.

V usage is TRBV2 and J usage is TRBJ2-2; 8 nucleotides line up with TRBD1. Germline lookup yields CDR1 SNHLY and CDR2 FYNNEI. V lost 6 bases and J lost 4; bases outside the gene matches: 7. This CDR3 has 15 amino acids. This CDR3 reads CASRTQGAGTGELFF. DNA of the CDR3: TGTGCCAGCAGGACTCAGGGGGCGGGCACCGGGGAGCTGTTTTTT.

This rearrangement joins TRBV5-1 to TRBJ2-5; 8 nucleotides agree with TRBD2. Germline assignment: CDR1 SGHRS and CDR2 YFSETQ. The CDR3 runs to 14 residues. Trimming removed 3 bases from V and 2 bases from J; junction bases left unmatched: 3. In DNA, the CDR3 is TGCGCCAGCAGCTCACTAGCGGTACAAGAGACCCAGTACTTC. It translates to CASSSLAVQETQYF.

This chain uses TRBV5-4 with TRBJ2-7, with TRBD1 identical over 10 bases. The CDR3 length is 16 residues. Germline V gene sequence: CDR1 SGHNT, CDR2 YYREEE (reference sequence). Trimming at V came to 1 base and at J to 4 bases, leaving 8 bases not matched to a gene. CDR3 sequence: CASSLRPGQGQYEQYF. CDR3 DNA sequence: TGTGCCAGCAGCTTGAGGCCGGGACAGGGGCAGTACGAGCAGTACTTC.

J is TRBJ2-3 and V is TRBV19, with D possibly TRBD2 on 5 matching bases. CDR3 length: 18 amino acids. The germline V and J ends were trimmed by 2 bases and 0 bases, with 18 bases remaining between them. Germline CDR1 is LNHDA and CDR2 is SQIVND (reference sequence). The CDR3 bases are TGTGCCAGTAGTATAATCGGGATCAACCTTTTTAGCACAGATACGCAGTATTTT. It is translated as CASSIIGINLFSTDTQYF.

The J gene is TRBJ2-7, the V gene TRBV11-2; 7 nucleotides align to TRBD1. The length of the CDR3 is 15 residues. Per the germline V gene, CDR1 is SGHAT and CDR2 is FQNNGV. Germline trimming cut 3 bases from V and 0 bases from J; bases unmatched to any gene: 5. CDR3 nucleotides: TGTGCCAGCAGCTTCTCGACAGGGCCCTCCTACGAGCAGTACTTC. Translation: CASSFSTGPSYEQYF.

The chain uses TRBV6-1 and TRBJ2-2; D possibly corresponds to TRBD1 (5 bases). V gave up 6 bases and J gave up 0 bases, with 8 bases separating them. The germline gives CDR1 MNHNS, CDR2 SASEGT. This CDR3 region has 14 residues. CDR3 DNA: TGTGCCAGCAGGACAGTGTCGAACACCGGGGAGCTGTTTTTT. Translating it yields CASRTVSNTGELFF.

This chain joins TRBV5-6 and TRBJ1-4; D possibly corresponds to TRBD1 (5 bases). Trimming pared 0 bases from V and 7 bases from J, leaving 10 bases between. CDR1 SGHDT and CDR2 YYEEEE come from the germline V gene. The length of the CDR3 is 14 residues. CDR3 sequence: CASSLAGGSEKLFF. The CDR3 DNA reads TGTGCCAGCAGCTTGGCCGGGGGGAGTGAAAAACTGTTTTTT. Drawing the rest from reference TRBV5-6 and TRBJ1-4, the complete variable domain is DAGVTQSPTHLIKTRGQQVTLRCSPKSGHDTVSWYQQALGQGPQFIFQYYEEEERQRGNFPDRFSGHQFPNYSSELNVNALLLGDSALYLCASSLAGGSEKLFFGSGTQLSVL.

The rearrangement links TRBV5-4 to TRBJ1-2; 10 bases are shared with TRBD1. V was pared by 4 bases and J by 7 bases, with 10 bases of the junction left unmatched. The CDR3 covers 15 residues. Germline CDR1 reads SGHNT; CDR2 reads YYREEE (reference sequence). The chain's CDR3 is CASSSTGTGEFGYTF. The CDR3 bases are TGTGCCAGCAGCAGTACCGGGACAGGGGAATTTGGCTACACCTTC.

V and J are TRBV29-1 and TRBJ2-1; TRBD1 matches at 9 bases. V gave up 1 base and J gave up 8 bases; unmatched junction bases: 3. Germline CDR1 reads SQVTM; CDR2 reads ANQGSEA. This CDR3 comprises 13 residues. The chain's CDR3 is CSVEATGGDEQFF. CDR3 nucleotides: TGCAGCGTTGAAGCGACAGGGGGTGATGAGCAGTTCTTC.

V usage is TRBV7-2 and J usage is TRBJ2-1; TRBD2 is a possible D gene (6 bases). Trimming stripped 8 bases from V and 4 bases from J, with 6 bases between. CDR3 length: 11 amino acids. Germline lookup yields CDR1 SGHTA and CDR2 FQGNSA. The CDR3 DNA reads TGTGCCAGCGGAGGGTACAATGAGCAGTTCTTC. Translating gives CASGGYNEQFF.

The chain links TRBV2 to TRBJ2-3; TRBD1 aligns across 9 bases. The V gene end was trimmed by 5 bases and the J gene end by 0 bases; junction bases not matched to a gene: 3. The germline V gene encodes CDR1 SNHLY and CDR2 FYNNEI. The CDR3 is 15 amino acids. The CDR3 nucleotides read TGTGCCAGCAGTTGGGGGACAGGGAGCACAGATACGCAGTATTTT. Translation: CASSWGTGSTDTQYF.

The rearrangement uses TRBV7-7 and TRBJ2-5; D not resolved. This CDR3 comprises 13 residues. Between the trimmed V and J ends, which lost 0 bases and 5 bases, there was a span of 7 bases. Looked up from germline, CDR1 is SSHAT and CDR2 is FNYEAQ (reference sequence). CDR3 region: CASSLALEETQYF. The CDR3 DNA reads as TGTGCCAGCAGCTTAGCCCTTGAGGAGACCCAGTACTTC.